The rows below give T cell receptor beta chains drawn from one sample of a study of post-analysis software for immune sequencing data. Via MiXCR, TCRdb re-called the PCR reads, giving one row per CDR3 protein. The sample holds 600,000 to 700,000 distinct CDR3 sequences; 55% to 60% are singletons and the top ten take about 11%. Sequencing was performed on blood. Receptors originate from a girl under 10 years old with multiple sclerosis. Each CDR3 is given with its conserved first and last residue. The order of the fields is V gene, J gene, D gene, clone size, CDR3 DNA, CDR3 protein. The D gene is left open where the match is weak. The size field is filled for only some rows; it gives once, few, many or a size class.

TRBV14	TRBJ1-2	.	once	TGTGCCAGCAGCCAAATCCTGAGGCCGGGACACAGCTACACCTTC	CASSQILRPGHSYTF
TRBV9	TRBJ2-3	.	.	TGTGCCAGCAGCGTAGAGGGAACCGGAGCACCGGATACGCAGTATTTT	CASSVEGTGAPDTQYF
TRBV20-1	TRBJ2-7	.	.	TGCAGTGCCCCCAGCAACGTAGGGGGATTAGGCTACGAGCAGTACTTC	CSAPSNVGGLGYEQYF
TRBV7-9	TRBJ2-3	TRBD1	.	TGTGCCAGCAGCTTAGCACAGGGGGCTGCAGATACGCAGTATTTT	CASSLAQGAADTQYF
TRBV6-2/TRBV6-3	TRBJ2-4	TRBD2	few	TGTGCCAGCAGCCCAGCGGGGGTGATAGCCAAAAACATTCAGTACTTC	CASSPAGVIAKNIQYF
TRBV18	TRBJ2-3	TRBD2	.	TGTGCCAGCTCACCACTCAGCGGGGGCCCAACAGATACGCAGTATTTT	CASSPLSGGPTDTQYF
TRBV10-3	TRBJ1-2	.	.	TGTGCCATCACCGGGACTCCCAACGATGGCTACACCTTC	CAITGTPNDGYTF
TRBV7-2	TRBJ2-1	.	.	TGTGCCAGCAGCTTGTATGGGGCCCATGAGCAGTTCTTC	CASSLYGAHEQFF
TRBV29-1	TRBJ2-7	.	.	TGCAGCGTTGAAGATGGGACGGGGAGATACGAGCAGTACTTC	CSVEDGTGRYEQYF
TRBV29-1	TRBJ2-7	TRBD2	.	TGCAGCGTGACCCCTGGACTAGCGGGACCCTACGAGCAGTACTTC	CSVTPGLAGPYEQYF
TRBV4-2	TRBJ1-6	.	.	TGTGCCAGCAGCCAAGGGGAAGTAGCCCTCCACTTT	CASSQGEVALHF
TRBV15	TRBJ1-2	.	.	TGTGCCACCAGCAGCAGAGGGCATTATGGCTACACCTTC	CATSSRGHYGYTF
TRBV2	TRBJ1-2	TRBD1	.	TGTGCCAGAGGACAGGGCGCGGGCTATGGCTACACCTTC	CARGQGAGYGYTF
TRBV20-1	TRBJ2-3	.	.	TGCAGTGCTACCCAGGGAAAGGATACGCAGTATTTT	CSATQGKDTQYF
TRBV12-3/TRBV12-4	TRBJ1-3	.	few	TGTGCCAGCAGCCGGATCTCTGGAAACACCATATATTTT	CASSRISGNTIYF
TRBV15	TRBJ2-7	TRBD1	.	TGTGCCACCGCTCGACAGGGAAACTACGAGCAGTACTTC	CATARQGNYEQYF
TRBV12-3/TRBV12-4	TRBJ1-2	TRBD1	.	TGTGCCAGCACCGGGACAGGGAAAGGCTATGGCTACACCTTC	CASTGTGKGYGYTF
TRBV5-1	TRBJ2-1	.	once	TGCGCCAGCAGCTTGTTTGGGCAGGCAAGCAACAATGAGCAGTTCTTC	CASSLFGQASNNEQFF
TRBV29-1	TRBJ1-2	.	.	TGCAGCGTTGAAGATAAACTGAGGAGGCCTGGAGGCTACACCTTC	CSVEDKLRRPGGYTF
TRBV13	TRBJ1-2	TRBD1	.	TGTGCCAGCAGCCAAGACAGGGAGCGAGGCTACACCTTC	CASSQDRERGYTF
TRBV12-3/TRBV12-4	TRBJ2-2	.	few	TGTGCCAGCAGTTCCCGAGACACCGGGGAGCTGTTTTTT	CASSSRDTGELFF
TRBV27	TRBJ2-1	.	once	TGTGCCAGCAGTTCCTTAGGAGGGACCAATGAGCAGTTCTTC	CASSSLGGTNEQFF
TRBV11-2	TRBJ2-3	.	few	TGTGCCAGCAGCTACCCGAGGACAGATACGCAGTATTTT	CASSYPRTDTQYF
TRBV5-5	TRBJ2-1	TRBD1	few	TGTGCCAGCAGCCGCACTAGACAGGGCCCTGAGCAGTTCTTC	CASSRTRQGPEQFF
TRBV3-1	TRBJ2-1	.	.	TGTGCCAGCTTTGGCGGGCCACACAATGAGCAGTTCTTC	CASFGGPHNEQFF
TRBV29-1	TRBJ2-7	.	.	TGCAGCGTTGGACTACAAAACTACGAGCAGTACTTC	CSVGLQNYEQYF
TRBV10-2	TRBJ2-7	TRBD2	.	TGCGCCAGCAGCTCCGGGACTAACCTATACGAGCAGTACTTC	CASSSGTNLYEQYF
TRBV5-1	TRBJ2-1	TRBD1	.	TGCGCCAGCAGGGCGACAGGGGGCTCCTACAATGAGCAGTTCTTC	CASRATGGSYNEQFF
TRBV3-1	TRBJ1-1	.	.	TGTGCCAGCAGCCACGGCAGGAACACTGAAGCTTTCTTT	CASSHGRNTEAFF
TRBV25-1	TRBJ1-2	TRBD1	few	TGTGCCAGCAGTGAATGGGGAGGGGGCGAGTCTTTTGGCTACACCTTC	CASSEWGGGESFGYTF
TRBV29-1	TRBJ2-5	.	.	TGCAGCGTTGAAGACATCGGGTTAGAGACCCAGTACTTC	CSVEDIGLETQYF